What follows are 16 T cell receptor beta chains derived from one specimen sequenced in a study of shared clonotypes between healthy human individuals. The assay was immunoSEQ multiplex PCR, and TCRdb's table has in-frame clones only and misses some. The table records about 2.4 million clones, approximately 93% of them present only once. What was sequenced was naive CD4+ T cells from PBMCs. As to subset: CD45RA+ positively selected. The receptors were gathered from a man younger than 35 in good health. Some clones in this sample may be carry-over from other donors' samples.

In regard to this clone: Other DNA sequences in the same sample also yield this CDR3. The rearrangement joins TRBV5-1 to TRBJ2-3; the match to TRBD1 covers 7 bases. The trim removed 0 bases at V and 4 bases at J, leaving 2 bases unmatched. Germline CDR1 is SGHRS and CDR2 is YFSETQ. There are 14 residues in the CDR3. CDR3 sequence: CASSLGQGADTQYF. In DNA form, the CDR3 reads TGCGCCAGCAGCTTGGGGCAGGGGGCAGATACGCAGTATTTT.

The chain combines TRBV6-1 with TRBJ2-7; TRBD1 matches at 9 bases. From germline, CDR1 is MNHNS and CDR2 SASEGT. CDR3 length: 15 residues. With 6 bases clipped from V and 2 bases from J, the junction kept 8 bases outside the gene matches. As DNA, the CDR3 is TGTGCCAGCAGATATAGGGACAGGGATCCCTACGAGCAGTACTTC. It translates to CASRYRDRDPYEQYF.

The V call is TRBV7-8, the J call TRBJ2-1; no reliable D call. The germline gives CDR1 SGHVS, CDR2 FQNEAQ. Trimming cost V 5 bases and J 8 bases, with 19 bases left between them. The CDR3 runs 15 residues. This CDR3 is CASSAYPGDWDEQFF. CDR3 DNA sequence: TGTGCCAGCAGCGCTTACCCTGGGGATTGGGATGAGCAGTTCTTC.

Details on this clone: Additional DNA sequences in this sample encode the identical CDR3. The rearrangement joins TRBV7-9 to TRBJ2-3; no reliable D call. Germline V CDR1 and CDR2: SEHNR, FQNEAQ (reference sequence). V lost 8 bases, J lost 0 bases, and 6 bases lay in between. CDR3 length equals 12 residues. The CDR3 loop is CASGGSTDTQYF. The CDR3 bases are TGTGCCAGCGGTGGGAGCACAGATACGCAGTATTTT.

The chain has TRBV5-8 and TRBJ2-5; D uncertain. Trimming pared 4 bases from V and 5 bases from J, leaving 12 bases between. The CDR3 length is 13 residues. Germline values: CDR1 SGHTS, CDR2 YDEGEE. DNA of the CDR3: TGTGCCAGCAGCCCCCCGGTAGGGGAGACCCAGTACTTC. This codes for CASSPPVGETQYF.

The CDR3 region is CASSLGYGGNQPQHF. DNA for the CDR3: TGCGCCAGCAGCTTGGGGTACGGGGGCAATCAGCCCCAGCATTTT. The genes are TRBV5-1 and TRBJ1-5; D is unresolved. CDR1 and CDR2 from the germline V gene are SGHRS and YFSETQ. The CDR3 covers 15 residues. The V end was cut by 0 bases, the J end by 2 bases, with 9 bases between.

The rearrangement uses TRBV18 and TRBJ2-2; TRBD2 aligns across 8 bases. Trimming cost V 3 bases and J 8 bases; bases outside gene matches: 11. The CDR3 has 16 amino acids. The V gene's germline CDR1 is KGHSH and CDR2 LQKENI. The CDR3: CASSPSGTRSSGELFF. The CDR3 DNA follows: TGTGCCAGCTCACCGTCCGGGACTAGGTCGTCAGGGGAGCTGTTTTTT. Filled out from reference TRBV18 and TRBJ2-2, the complete variable domain reads NAGVMQNPRHLVRRRGQEARLRCSPMKGHSHVYWYRQLPEEGLKFMVYLQKENIIDESGMPKERFSAEFPKEGPSILRIQQVVRGDSAAYFCASSPSGTRSSGELFFGEGSRLTVL.

The V and J genes are TRBV11-2 and TRBJ2-4; TRBD2 matches 10 bases. The CDR3 runs to 19 residues. From germline, CDR1 is SGHAT and CDR2 FQNNGV. Trimming cost V 3 bases and J 0 bases; bases outside gene matches: 11. DNA of the CDR3: TGTGCCAGCAGCTTTGGCCTAGCGGGGGCCCGGTTAGCCAAAAACATTCAGTACTTC. Protein product: CASSFGLAGARLAKNIQYF.

The count of this clone is one. The chain has TRBV2 and TRBJ1-1; D is uncertain. The CDR3 is 14 amino acids. Germline V gene lookup returns CDR1 SNHLY and CDR2 FYNNEI. Trimming cost V 4 bases and J 4 bases, with 13 bases left between them. CDR3 protein: CASSVGYRGTEAFF. CDR3 coding DNA: TGTGCCAGCAGTGTGGGTTATCGGGGCACTGAAGCTTTCTTT.

This chain joins TRBV2 and TRBJ1-5; maybe TRBD1 (5 bases). CDR1 and CDR2 from the germline V gene are SNHLY and FYNNEI. This CDR3 is 14 amino acids long. V was trimmed by 6 bases and J by 6 bases, leaving 15 bases between them. CDR3 DNA: TGTGCCAGCAGCTTCCAGGGAGAGGGTCAGCCCCAGCATTTT. Encoded protein: CASSFQGEGQPQHF.

V is TRBV5-4 and J is TRBJ2-1; D unclear. CDR1 is SGHNT and CDR2 is YYREEE in the germline V gene (reference sequence). Between the trimmed V and J ends, which lost 9 bases and 4 bases, there was a span of 17 bases. This CDR3 region has 14 residues. CDR3 DNA: TGTGCCACCAAGGCCCAACTCGATTACAATGAGCAGTTCTTC. This sequence encodes CATKAQLDYNEQFF.

This clone occurred once. The chain has TRBV5-8 and TRBJ1-2; TRBD1 agrees at 9 bases. Germline V gene lookup returns CDR1 SGHTS and CDR2 YDEGEE. The J segment lost 7 bases and the V segment lost 4 bases, leaving 8 bases of the junction unmatched. CDR3 length equals 14 residues. CDR3 coding DNA: TGTGCCAGCAGCAGGTCGGACAGGGGAGGTGGCTACACCTTC. Its translation: CASSRSDRGGGYTF. The full variable domain, with the rest looked up from reference TRBV5-8 and TRBJ1-2, is EAGVTQSPTHLIKTRGQQATLRCSPISGHTSVYWYQQALGLGLQFLLWYDEGEERNRGNFPPRFSGRQFPNYSSELNVNALELEDSALYLCASSRSDRGGGYTFGSGTRLTVV.

The CDR3 reads CASSQDYGNIQYF. The CDR3 coding sequence is TGCGCCAGCAGCCAAGATTATGGAAACATTCAGTACTTC. The chain carries TRBV4-3 and TRBJ2-4; the D is unclear. The germline V gene encodes CDR1 LGHNA and CDR2 YSLEER. CDR3 length equals 13 residues. With 0 bases removed from V and 6 bases from J, the gap between germline ends came to 6 bases.

This clone has just a few counts. The same CDR3 can be traced to other DNA sequences in this sample. The V gene is TRBV5-1, the J gene TRBJ2-1; D is uncertain. V lost 0 bases and J 3 bases, leaving 7 bases between the germline ends. The CDR3 covers 14 residues. Germline V CDR1 and CDR2: SGHRS, YFSETQ. The CDR3 sequence: CASSLGTGYNEQFF. Here the CDR3 DNA reads TGCGCCAGCAGCTTGGGGACGGGCTACAATGAGCAGTTCTTC.

This chain connects TRBV7-7 to TRBJ2-3; 8 positions match TRBD1. Germline lookup yields CDR1 SSHAT and CDR2 FNYEAQ (reference sequence). The CDR3 has 13 amino acids. The V and J ends lost 5 bases and 5 bases, in that order; junction bases with no gene match: 3. The CDR3 loop reads CASSPGTGDTQYF. The CDR3 DNA follows: TGTGCCAGCAGCCCCGGGACAGGAGATACGCAGTATTTT.

CDR3 DNA sequence: TGCGCCAGCAGCTTGGTCTCCCACACCACGGACACTGAAGCTTTCTTT. It is translated as CASSLVSHTTDTEAFF. The chain recombines TRBV5-1 with TRBJ1-1; D gene unclear. In germline, CDR1 is SGHRS, CDR2 YFSETQ. This CDR3 has 16 amino acids. Trimming removed 0 bases at V and 3 bases at J, with 15 bases between.